The present T cell receptor (beta chain) was sequenced within a study of blood T cell repertoires in COVID-19. Study background: T cells, B-cell-depleted T cells, or PBMCs supplied cDNA or gDNA.

Germline V gives CDR1 SNHLY, CDR2 FYNNEI. The CDR3 totals 15 residues. V was clipped by 6 bases and J by 1 base; unmatched bases: 5. Produced via immunoSEQ multiplex PCR; TCRdb's table is partial and in-frame only. This table has roughly 150,000 clones, approximately 86% appearing once. This rearrangement joins TRBV2 to TRBJ1-5, with 8 bases matching TRBD1. The source material was peripheral blood. This clonotype was obtained from a woman of 80 years or more with COVID-19, enrolled during active disease. The CDR3 nucleotides read TGTGCCAGCAGGGACAGGGAGGGAAGCAATCAGCCCCAGCATTTT. This translates into CASRDREGSNQPQHF.